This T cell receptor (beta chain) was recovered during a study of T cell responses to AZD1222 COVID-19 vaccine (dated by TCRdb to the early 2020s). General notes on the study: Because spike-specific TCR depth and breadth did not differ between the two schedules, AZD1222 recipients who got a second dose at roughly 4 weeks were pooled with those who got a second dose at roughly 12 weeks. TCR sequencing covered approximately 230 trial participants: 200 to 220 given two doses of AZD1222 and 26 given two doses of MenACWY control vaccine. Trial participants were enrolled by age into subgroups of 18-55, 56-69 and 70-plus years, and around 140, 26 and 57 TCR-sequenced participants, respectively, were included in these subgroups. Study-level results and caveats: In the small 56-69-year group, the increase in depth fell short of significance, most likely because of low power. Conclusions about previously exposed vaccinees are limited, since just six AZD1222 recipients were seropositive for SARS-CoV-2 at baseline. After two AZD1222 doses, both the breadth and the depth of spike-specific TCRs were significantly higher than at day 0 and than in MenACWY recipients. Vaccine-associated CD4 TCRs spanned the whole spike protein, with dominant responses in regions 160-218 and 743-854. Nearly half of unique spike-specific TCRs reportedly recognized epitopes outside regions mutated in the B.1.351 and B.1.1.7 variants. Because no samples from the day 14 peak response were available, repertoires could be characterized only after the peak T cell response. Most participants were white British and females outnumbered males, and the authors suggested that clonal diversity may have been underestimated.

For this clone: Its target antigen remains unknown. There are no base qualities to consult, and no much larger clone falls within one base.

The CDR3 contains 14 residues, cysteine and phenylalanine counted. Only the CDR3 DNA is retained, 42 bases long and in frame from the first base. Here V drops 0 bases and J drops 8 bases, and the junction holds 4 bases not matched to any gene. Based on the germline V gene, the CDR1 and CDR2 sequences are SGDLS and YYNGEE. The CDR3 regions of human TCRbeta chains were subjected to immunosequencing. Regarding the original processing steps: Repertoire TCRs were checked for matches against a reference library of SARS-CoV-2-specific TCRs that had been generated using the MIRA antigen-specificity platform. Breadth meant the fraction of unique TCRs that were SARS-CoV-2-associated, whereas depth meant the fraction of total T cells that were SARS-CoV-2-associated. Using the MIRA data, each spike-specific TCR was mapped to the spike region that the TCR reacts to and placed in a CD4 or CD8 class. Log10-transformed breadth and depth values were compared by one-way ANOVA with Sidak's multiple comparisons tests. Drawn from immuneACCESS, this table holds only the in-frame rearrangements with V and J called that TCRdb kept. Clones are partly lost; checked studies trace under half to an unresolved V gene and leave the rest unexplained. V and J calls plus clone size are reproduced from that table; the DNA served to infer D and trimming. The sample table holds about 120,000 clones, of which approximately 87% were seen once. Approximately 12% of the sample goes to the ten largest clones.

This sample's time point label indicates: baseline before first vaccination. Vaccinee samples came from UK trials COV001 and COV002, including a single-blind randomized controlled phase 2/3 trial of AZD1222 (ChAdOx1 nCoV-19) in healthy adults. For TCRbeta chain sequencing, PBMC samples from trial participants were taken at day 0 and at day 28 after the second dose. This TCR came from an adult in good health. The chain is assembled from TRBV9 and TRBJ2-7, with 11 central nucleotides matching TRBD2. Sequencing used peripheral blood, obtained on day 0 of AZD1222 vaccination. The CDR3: CASSVATSGSKQYF. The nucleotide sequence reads TGTGCCAGCAGCGTAGCTACTAGCGGGAGCAAGCAGTACTTC.